These 9 T cell receptor beta chains originate from one sample sequenced in a study of blood T cells in healthy people across ages. Next came a second PCR, run for roughly 6 to 11 cycles, which used a sample-barcoded 5' primer along with a J-beta primer mix. One entry per CDR3 protein results from TCRdb running MiXCR on the 5' RACE reads. The sample holds approximately 800,000 distinct CDR3 sequences, about 53% seen once. The source material was blood. The receptors come from an elderly man in good health.

This clonotype was counted only a few times. Here the CDR3 reads CSADGIPGTTQETQYF. CDR3 bases: TGCAGTGCTGACGGCATCCCCGGGACGACCCAAGAGACCCAGTACTTC. The gene calls are TRBV20-1 and TRBJ2-5; D assignment may be TRBD1 or TRBD2 (5 bases each). The germline CDR1 and CDR2 sequences are DFQATT and SNEGSKA (reference sequence). The V gene lost 5 bases and the J gene lost 1 base, with 20 bases spanning the gap. This CDR3 comprises 16 residues.

The V call is TRBV7-3, the J call TRBJ2-1, with D perhaps matching TRBD1 (6 bases). This CDR3 is 12 amino acids long. The V end lost 4 bases, the J end lost 12 bases, and 13 bases lay between the germline ends. Germline CDR1 SGHTA, CDR2 FQGTGA. CDR3: CASSSPGGVQFF. The CDR3 coding sequence is TGTGCCAGCAGCTCGCCTGGGGGCGTGCAGTTCTTC.

The chain recombines TRBV3-1 with TRBJ2-7, with D possibly being TRBD2 (6 bases). The J call may be wrong; the DNA end is better matched by TRBJ2-5. This CDR3 is 14 amino acids long. Germline V lookup: CDR1 LGHDT, CDR2 YNNKEL (reference sequence). Here the CDR3 DNA reads TGTGCCAGCAGCCGACTAGGGAGTTGGGAGACCCAGTACTTC. Residues: CASSRLGSWETQYF.

V gene TRBV6-1 combines with J gene TRBJ2-1; D is undetermined. The V end was cut by 1 base, the J end by 8 bases, with 12 bases between. CDR3 length equals 14 residues. The V gene's germline CDR1 is MNHNS and CDR2 SASEGT. The CDR3 nucleotides are TGTGCCAGCAGTGAAGGGGCGTTAGTTTATGAGCAGTTCTTC. Translating gives CASSEGALVYEQFF.

This rearrangement joins TRBV14 to TRBJ2-1; D remains unclear. Trimming left V 0 bases short and J 5 bases short, with 14 bases between. This CDR3 is built from 16 residues. CDR1 and CDR2 (germline): SGHDN, FVKESK. CDR3 sequence reads: CASSQDRVSAHNEQFF. The CDR3, as DNA: TGTGCCAGCAGCCAAGATCGGGTGTCGGCCCACAATGAGCAGTTCTTC. Supplemented by reference TRBV14 and TRBJ2-1, the full variable domain reads EAGVTQFPSHSVIEKGQTVTLRCDPISGHDNLYWYRRVMGKEIKFLLHFVKESKQDESGMPNNRFLAERTGGTYSTLKVQPAELEDSGVYFCASSQDRVSAHNEQFFGPGTRLTVL.

This clonotype has a single count. The chain couples TRBV9 to TRBJ2-7; 7 nucleotides align to TRBD2. Trimming took 2 bases from V and 7 from J; bases not matched to a gene: 3. Germline CDR1 and CDR2: SGDLS and YYNGEE. This CDR3 spans 12 amino acids. The DNA for the CDR3 is TGTGCCAGCAGCGTGGGGGGGGATGAGCAGTACTTC. Protein product: CASSVGGDEQYF.

The chain recombines TRBV7-8 with TRBJ1-5; weak D call: TRBD1 (5 bases). The CDR3 is 14 residues long. V lost 4 bases and J lost 3, with 10 bases in between. Germline V CDR1 and CDR2: SGHVS, FQNEAQ. The CDR3 spells CASSWGGDNQPQHF. For the CDR3, the DNA is TGTGCCAGCAGCTGGGGGGGGGACAATCAGCCCCAGCATTTT.

The chain combines TRBV20-1 with TRBJ2-5; 12 bases map to TRBD2. CDR3 length: 15 amino acids. Germline V gene data show CDR1 as DFQATT and CDR2 as SNEGSKA (reference sequence). The trim removed 6 bases at V and 4 bases at J, leaving 9 bases unmatched. This CDR3 is CSARRLAGEGETQYF. The DNA for the CDR3 is TGCAGTGCCCGGAGACTAGCGGGAGAAGGAGAGACCCAGTACTTC.

The rearrangement joins TRBV20-1 to TRBJ2-7; D is perhaps TRBD1 (5 bases). Between the trimmed V and J ends, which lost 4 bases and 4 bases, there was a span of 11 bases. Germline V lookup: CDR1 DFQATT, CDR2 SNEGSKA (reference sequence). The CDR3 is 12 amino acids. The CDR3 nucleotides read TGCAGTGCTAACACAGGAGCTTACGAGCAGTACTTC. Translation: CSANTGAYEQYF.